This TCR beta chain was sequenced in a study of T cells in Graves' hyperthyroidism and ophthalmopathy. Study-wide results and caveats: Ophthalmopathy onset followed model prediction by a median roughly six months. Classification by a 13 V-J model distinguished ophthalmopathy from stable hyperthyroidism.

Germline CDR1 and CDR2: KGHSH and LQKENI. J lost 8 bases, V lost 3 bases, and 13 bases had no gene match. This CDR3 is 18 amino acids long. Patients aged 18 to 65 had newly diagnosed hyperthyroidism of under 2 months' duration. A note on this clonotype: The antigen is unknown.

RNA transcripts provided the source from which TCR beta CDR3 regions were amplified. The HTBI primer set served for first-round RT-PCR of the TCR CDR3. TCRdb passed the multiplex PCR reads through MiXCR, listing each CDR3 protein once. The data show more than 300,000 distinct CDR3 sequences, around 13% seen once. The chain is built from TRBV18 and TRBJ1-6, with TRBD1 identical over 10 bases. The TCR comes from a woman aged 18 to 35 with Graves' hyperthyroidism. Sample: blood. CDR3 DNA sequence: TGTGCCAGCTCACCGTCGACGGACAGGGGGTTATGGTATTCACCCCTCCACTTT. Its translation: CASSPSTDRGLWYSPLHF.